The 21 T cell receptor beta chains presented below share a single source sample, sequenced in a study of T cells in Graves' hyperthyroidism and ophthalmopathy. TCR beta CDR3 region amplification was performed from RNA transcripts. The HTBI primer set was used in a first-round RT-PCR of the TCR CDR3. TCRdb itself ran the multiplex PCR reads through MiXCR, one entry per CDR3 protein. The sample gives roughly 550,000 distinct CDR3 sequences, approximately 16% of which show up once; roughly 29% is in the top ten. Sequenced: blood. Every receptor here comes from a woman aged 25 to 39 with Graves' ophthalmopathy.

This clonotype was counted ten times or more. J is TRBJ2-5 and V is TRBV20-1; possibly TRBD1 for D (6 bases). CDR1 and CDR2 from the germline V gene are DFQATT and SNEGSKA (reference sequence). Deletions cut 6 bases from V and 3 bases from J, with 17 bases between. This CDR3 has 14 residues. The CDR3 DNA sequence: TGCAGTGCCTCCCGACAAGGGGGAAAAGAGACCCAGTACTTC. Its protein is CSASRQGGKETQYF.

This clonotype has a handful of counts. The chain couples TRBV20-1 to TRBJ2-2; 11 positions agree with TRBD2. Germline V CDR1 and CDR2: DFQATT, SNEGSKA (reference sequence). The CDR3 totals 16 residues. After removal of 0 bases from V and 4 bases from J, the junction contained 4 bases not matched to a gene. CDR3 residues: CSARDRSGRGTGELFF. The DNA of the CDR3 is TGCAGTGCTAGAGATCGTAGCGGGAGGGGCACCGGGGAGCTGTTTTTT.

As for this clonotype: A read error may explain this, as a much larger clone is one base away. This chain uses TRBV13 with TRBJ2-1; D is possibly TRBD1 (6 bases). Germline V gives CDR1 PRHDT, CDR2 FYEKMQ (reference sequence). The CDR3 is made up of 15 amino acids. The DNA of the CDR3 is TGTGCCAGCAGCTCCCGACAGGTACTAGGGAATGGGCAGTTCTTC. This gives the protein CASSSRQVLGNGQFF.

In its sample, this clonotype was seen many times. V is TRBV5-1 and J is TRBJ2-2; D ambiguous. Trimming removed 0 bases from V and 4 bases from J, with 7 bases in between. CDR1 is SGHRS, CDR2 YFSETQ, per germline. The CDR3 loop spans 14 amino acids. CDR3: CASSLEAVTGELFF. DNA for the CDR3: TGCGCCAGCAGCTTGGAGGCGGTCACCGGGGAGCTGTTTTTT.

This clonotype was picked up many times. The rearrangement links TRBV7-3 to TRBJ2-7, with D hard to call. The ends were cut back, 5 bases at V and 4 bases at J, with 9 bases in the middle. Germline-derived CDR1 and CDR2 are SGHTA and FQGTGA. The CDR3 has 12 residues. The CDR3 reads CASSIPGYEQYF. The CDR3 region has the DNA TGTGCCAGCAGCATACCCGGGTACGAGCAGTACTTC.

This clonotype appeared a few times. The chain combines TRBV7-9 with TRBJ2-2; D might be TRBD1 (6 bases). Germline V gene lookup returns CDR1 SEHNR and CDR2 FQNEAQ (reference sequence). Trimming left V 5 bases short and J 4 bases short, with 17 bases between. The CDR3 totals 16 residues. The CDR3 sequence is CASSRHGTGPTGELFF. For the CDR3, the DNA is TGTGCCAGCAGCCGTCACGGCACAGGGCCCACCGGGGAGCTGTTTTTT.

CDR3 nucleotides: TGTGCCAGTAGTATCGGACAGGGCTATGGCTACACCTTC. The encoded protein is CASSIGQGYGYTF. The V and J genes are TRBV19 and TRBJ1-2; TRBD1 agrees at 8 bases. The CDR3 runs to 13 residues. Germline V gene sequence: CDR1 LNHDA, CDR2 SQIVND (reference sequence). Trimming cost V 3 bases and J 4 bases; bases outside gene matches: 1. Full variable domain (outside the CDR3, taken from reference TRBV19 and TRBJ1-2): DGGITQSPKYLFRKEGQNVTLSCEQNLNHDAMYWYRQDPGQGLRLIYYSQIVNDFQKGDIAEGYSVSREKKESFPLTVTSAQKNPTAFYLCASSIGQGYGYTFGSGTRLTVV.

This clonotype showed up many times. The chain combines TRBV12-3 or TRBV12-4 with TRBJ2-1; D possibly corresponds to TRBD2 (6 bases). This CDR3 has 15 amino acids. The ends were cut back, 3 bases at V and 5 bases at J, with 14 bases in the middle. The CDR3 DNA is TGTGCCAGCAGTTTCGGACTAAGCGGCAACAATGAGCAGTTCTTC. Protein: CASSFGLSGNNEQFF.

CDR3 coding DNA: TGCAGTGCCGAGGGTCCAGCGGGAGGGACAGATGGCACCGGGGAGCTGTTTTTT. Protein product: CSAEGPAGGTDGTGELFF. The chain links TRBV20-1 to TRBJ2-2, with 10 bases aligning to TRBD2. From germline, CDR1 is DFQATT and CDR2 SNEGSKA (reference sequence). The CDR3 has 18 amino acids. V trimming: 6 bases; J trimming: 4 bases; junction bases outside the gene matches: 17.

The gene calls are TRBV20-1 and TRBJ2-7; D remains unclear. The CDR3 covers 11 residues. Deletions cut 5 bases from V and 6 bases from J, with 11 bases between. Per germline, CDR1 DFQATT and CDR2 SNEGSKA (reference sequence). The CDR3 nucleotides are TGCAGTGCTGTGTTTACGGGCGAGCAGTACTTC. The encoded protein is CSAVFTGEQYF.

This chain uses TRBV6-1 with TRBJ2-2; D possibly corresponds to TRBD2 (6 bases). Germline CDR1 MNHNS, CDR2 SASEGT. V gave up 5 bases and J gave up 0 bases, with 16 bases separating them. The CDR3 totals 17 residues. The CDR3 loop is CASSPRLGRTNTGELFF. The CDR3 nucleotides are TGTGCCAGCAGTCCAAGGTTGGGGAGGACGAACACCGGGGAGCTGTTTTTT.

As to this clonotype: A much larger clone sits a single nucleotide away, making a read error possible. The chain combines TRBV20-1 with TRBJ2-1, with D possibly TRBD2 on 5 matching bases. CDR1 is DFQATT, CDR2 SNEGSKA, per germline (reference sequence). The CDR3 spans 14 residues. Trimming pared 2 bases from V and 8 bases from J, leaving 16 bases between. CDR3 sequence reads: CSARSSPDYDEQFF. As DNA, the CDR3 is TGCAGTGCTAGATCTAGCCCGGATTACGATGAGCAGTTCTTC.

This clonotype has at least ten counts. The chain combines TRBV7-9 with TRBJ2-7; 8 positions agree with TRBD2. Trimming cost V 5 bases and J 0 bases; bases outside gene matches: 3. CDR1 and CDR2 from the germline V gene are SEHNR and FQNEAQ (reference sequence). The CDR3 runs to 14 residues. CDR3 in DNA: TGTGCCAGCAGCGTACTAGCGGACTCCTACGAGCAGTACTTC. The encoded protein is CASSVLADSYEQYF.

This clonotype was picked up a small number of times. CDR3 DNA: TGTGCCAGCAGTTTACCTGACGGGTGGGAGTTCTTC. Translation: CASSLPDGWEFF. This sequence joins TRBV28 and TRBJ2-1; D remains ambiguous. Germline loops: CDR1 MDHEN, CDR2 SYDVKM. Between the trimmed V and J ends, which lost 2 bases and 14 bases, there was a span of 13 bases. The CDR3 length is 12 residues. The variable domain in full, completed from reference TRBV28 and TRBJ2-1, reads DVKVTQSSRYLVKRTGEKVFLECVQDMDHENMFWYRQDPGLGLRLIYFSYDVKMKEKGDIPEGYSVSREKKERFSLILESASTNQTSMYLCASSLPDGWEFFGPGTRLTVL.

This clonotype appeared a few times. The rearrangement uses TRBV7-3 and TRBJ1-1; the D is unclear. The V gene lost 2 bases and the J gene lost 3 bases, with 13 bases spanning the gap. The germline V gene has CDR1 SGHTA and CDR2 FQGTGA. The CDR3 length is 15 residues. CDR3 nucleotide sequence: TGTGCCAGCAGCTTAGTCGGTTCCCGGGACACTGAAGCTTTCTTT. It yields the protein CASSLVGSRDTEAFF.

This rearrangement joins TRBV10-3 to TRBJ1-3; D may be TRBD1 (6 bases). CDR1 is ENHRY, CDR2 SYGVKD, per germline. There are 16 residues in the CDR3. The V end was cut by 7 bases, the J end by 0 bases, with 16 bases between. For the CDR3, the DNA is TGTGCCATCAACCCAGGGGAGGGTTTCTCTGGAAACACCATATATTTT. Encoded protein: CAINPGEGFSGNTIYF.

This clonotype was counted between two and nine times. This chain links TRBV28 with TRBJ1-4, with 9 bases aligning to TRBD1. V lost 6 bases and J lost 2; bases outside the gene matches: 13. The CDR3 consists of 18 residues. CDR1 is MDHEN and CDR2 is SYDVKM in the germline V gene. Written as DNA, the CDR3 is TGTGCCAGCAGACGCCCCCCGGGACAGGGATCTACTAATGAAAAACTGTTTTTT. Translation gives CASRRPPGQGSTNEKLFF.

The chain has TRBV6-4 and TRBJ2-1; D perhaps matches TRBD2 (5 bases). Trimming left V 5 bases short and J 4 bases short, with 15 bases between. Germline V lookup: CDR1 MRHNA, CDR2 SNTAGT. The CDR3 consists of 15 residues. CDR3 in amino acids: CASSPDYPPYNEQFF. The CDR3 DNA is TGTGCCAGCAGTCCCGACTATCCCCCATACAATGAGCAGTTCTTC.

The gene calls are TRBV20-1 and TRBJ2-6, with D possibly TRBD2 on 6 matching bases. Germline loops: CDR1 DFQATT, CDR2 SNEGSKA (reference sequence). The CDR3 spans 14 residues. Trimming removed 2 bases from V and 8 bases from J, with 13 bases in between. The CDR3 spells CSARNIRGSNVLTF. The CDR3 nucleotides are TGCAGTGCTAGAAATATACGGGGGTCCAACGTCCTGACTTTC.

The chain combines TRBV9 with TRBJ2-3, with 9 bases fitting TRBD2. The germline gives CDR1 SGDLS, CDR2 YYNGEE. The CDR3 has 16 residues. The V and J ends lost 3 bases and 4 bases, in that order; junction bases with no gene match: 9. The CDR3 region is CASSDFAGGGADTQYF. The CDR3 bases are TGTGCCAGCAGCGACTTCGCGGGAGGGGGAGCAGATACGCAGTATTTT.

This clonotype was seen more than once but under ten times. The V call is TRBV6-1, the J call TRBJ2-3, with 8 nucleotides matching TRBD2. V gave up 7 bases and J gave up 0 bases; unmatched junction bases: 9. Per the germline V gene, CDR1 is MNHNS and CDR2 is SASEGT. The CDR3 length is 16 residues. The CDR3, as DNA: TGTGCCAGCAACCATGAACTAGCGGCTAGCACAGATACGCAGTATTTT. The encoded protein is CASNHELAASTDTQYF.